The following is a T cell receptor (beta chain) sequence with its context. The antigen is unknown. Primers: 60 Vbeta forward and 13 Jbeta reverse. The protocol was immunoSEQ multiplex PCR, while the TCRdb copy is restricted to in-frame clones and leaves out a portion. Among more than 100,000 clones listed, 82% were seen once. The data were taken from a study of cytomegalovirus exposure and HLA in healthy donors. Study outcomes and limitations: Later analysis identified several of the most significant clusters that appeared linked to common viral pathogens. Usually a TCR sequence was rare, but some public TCRs were found in many donors. Per a prior analysis, the majority of TCR beta V segments were productive roughly 87% or roughly 30% of the time. CMV serostatus stood as the only immune exposure information on hand.

The CDR3 contains 16 residues. V was cut by 1 base and J by 2 bases, with 12 bases left in between. Germline loops: CDR1 LNHDA, CDR2 SQIVND (reference sequence). Sequenced sample: PBMCs. This sequence originates from a woman between 50 and 59 years old in good health and CMV-seropositive. The rearrangement joins TRBV19 to TRBJ1-5, with D possibly TRBD1 on 6 matching bases. The CDR3 region is CASSIGNRAGNQPQHF. CDR3 coding DNA: TGTGCCAGTAGTATAGGGAACAGGGCGGGCAATCAGCCCCAGCATTTT.